This T cell receptor (beta chain) was documented in a study of CD8 T cells in ankylosing spondylitis. Trimming removed 5 bases at V and 3 bases at J, with 11 bases between. In germline, CDR1 is LNHDA, CDR2 SQIVND (reference sequence). The CDR3 runs 13 residues. TCRdb ran MiXCR on the 5' RACE reads and lists one entry per CDR3 protein. The sample records 300,000 to 400,000 distinct CDR3 sequences, roughly 20% being singletons. The chain carries TRBV19 and TRBJ2-7, with D possibly TRBD1 on 5 matching bases. The sample was blood, either unsorted or a sorted T cell fraction (not recorded which). This TCR was recovered from a male donor with ankylosing spondylitis or in good health (not recorded which). The CDR3 coding sequence is TGTGCCAGTAGTTGGGCCAGGGACTACGAGCAGTACTTC. This codes for CASSWARDYEQYF. Complete variable domain (other parts from reference TRBV19 and TRBJ2-7): DGGITQSPKYLFRKEGQNVTLSCEQNLNHDAMYWYRQDPGQGLRLIYYSQIVNDFQKGDIAEGYSVSREKKESFPLTVTSAQKNPTAFYLCASSWARDYEQYFGPGTRLTVT.